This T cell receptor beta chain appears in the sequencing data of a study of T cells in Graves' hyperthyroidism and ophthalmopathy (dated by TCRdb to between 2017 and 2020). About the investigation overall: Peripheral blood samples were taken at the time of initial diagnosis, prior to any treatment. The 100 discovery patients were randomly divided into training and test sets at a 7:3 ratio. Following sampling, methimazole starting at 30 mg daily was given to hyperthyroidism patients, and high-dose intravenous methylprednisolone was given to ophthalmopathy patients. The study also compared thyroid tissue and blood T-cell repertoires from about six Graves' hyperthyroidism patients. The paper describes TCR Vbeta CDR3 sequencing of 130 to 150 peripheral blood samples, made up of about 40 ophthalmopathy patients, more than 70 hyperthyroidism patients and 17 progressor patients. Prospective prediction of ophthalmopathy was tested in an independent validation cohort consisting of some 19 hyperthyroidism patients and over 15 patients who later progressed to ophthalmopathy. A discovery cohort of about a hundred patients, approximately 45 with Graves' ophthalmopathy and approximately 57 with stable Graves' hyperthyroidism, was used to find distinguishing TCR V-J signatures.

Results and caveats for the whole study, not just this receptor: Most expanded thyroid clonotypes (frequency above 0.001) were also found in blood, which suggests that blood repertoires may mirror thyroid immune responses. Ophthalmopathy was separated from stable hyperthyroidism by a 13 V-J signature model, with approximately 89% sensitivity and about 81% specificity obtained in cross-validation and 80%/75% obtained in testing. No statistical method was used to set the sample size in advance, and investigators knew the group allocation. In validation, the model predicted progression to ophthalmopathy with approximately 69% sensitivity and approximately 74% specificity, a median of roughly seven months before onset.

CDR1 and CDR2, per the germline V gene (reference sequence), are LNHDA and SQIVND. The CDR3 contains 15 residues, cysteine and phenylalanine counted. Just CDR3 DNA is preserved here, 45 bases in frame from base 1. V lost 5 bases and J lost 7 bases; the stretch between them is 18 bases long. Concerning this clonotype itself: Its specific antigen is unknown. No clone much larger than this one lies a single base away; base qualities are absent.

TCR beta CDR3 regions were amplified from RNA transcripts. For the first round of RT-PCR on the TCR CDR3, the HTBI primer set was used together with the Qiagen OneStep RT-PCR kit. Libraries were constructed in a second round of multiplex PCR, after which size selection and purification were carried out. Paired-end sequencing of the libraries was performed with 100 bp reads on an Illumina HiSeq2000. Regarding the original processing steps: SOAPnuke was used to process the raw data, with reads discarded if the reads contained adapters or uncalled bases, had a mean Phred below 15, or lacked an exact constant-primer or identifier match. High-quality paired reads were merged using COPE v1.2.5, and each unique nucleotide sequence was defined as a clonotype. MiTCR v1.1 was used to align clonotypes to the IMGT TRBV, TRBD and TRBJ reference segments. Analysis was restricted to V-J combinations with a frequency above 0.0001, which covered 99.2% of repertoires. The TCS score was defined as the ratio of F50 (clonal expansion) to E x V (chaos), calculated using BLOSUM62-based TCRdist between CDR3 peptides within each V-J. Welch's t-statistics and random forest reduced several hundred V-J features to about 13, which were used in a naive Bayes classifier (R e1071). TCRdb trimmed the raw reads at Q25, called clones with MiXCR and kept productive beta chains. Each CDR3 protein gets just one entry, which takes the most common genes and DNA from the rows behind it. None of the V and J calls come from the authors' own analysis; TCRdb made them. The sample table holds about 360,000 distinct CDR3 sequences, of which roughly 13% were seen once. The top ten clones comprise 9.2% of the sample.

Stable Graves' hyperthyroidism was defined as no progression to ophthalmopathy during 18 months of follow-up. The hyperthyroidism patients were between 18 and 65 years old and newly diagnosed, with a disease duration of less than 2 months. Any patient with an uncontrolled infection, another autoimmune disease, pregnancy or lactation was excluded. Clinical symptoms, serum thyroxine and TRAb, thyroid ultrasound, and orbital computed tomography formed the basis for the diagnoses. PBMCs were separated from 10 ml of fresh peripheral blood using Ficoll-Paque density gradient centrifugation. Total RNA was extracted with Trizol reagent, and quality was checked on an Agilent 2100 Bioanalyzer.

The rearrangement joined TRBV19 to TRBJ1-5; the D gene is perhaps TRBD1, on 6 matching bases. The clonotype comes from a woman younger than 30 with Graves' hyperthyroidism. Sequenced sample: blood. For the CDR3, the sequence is CASSPISGDYQPQHF. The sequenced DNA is TGTGCCAGTAGTCCAATATCAGGGGACTACCAGCCCCAGCATTTT.